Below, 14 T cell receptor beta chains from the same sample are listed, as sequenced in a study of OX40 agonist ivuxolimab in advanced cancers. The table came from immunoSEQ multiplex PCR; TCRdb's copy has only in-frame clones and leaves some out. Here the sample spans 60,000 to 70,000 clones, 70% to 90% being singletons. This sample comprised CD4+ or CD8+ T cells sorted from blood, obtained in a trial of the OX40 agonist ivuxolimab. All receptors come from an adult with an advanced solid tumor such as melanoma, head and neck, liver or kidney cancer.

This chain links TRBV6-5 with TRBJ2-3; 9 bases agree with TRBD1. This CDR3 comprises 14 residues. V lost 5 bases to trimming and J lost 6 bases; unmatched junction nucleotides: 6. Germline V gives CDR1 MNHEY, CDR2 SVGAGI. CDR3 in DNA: TGTGCCAGCAGTCCGACAGGGGGAAGGGATACGCAGTATTTT. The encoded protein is CASSPTGGRDTQYF.

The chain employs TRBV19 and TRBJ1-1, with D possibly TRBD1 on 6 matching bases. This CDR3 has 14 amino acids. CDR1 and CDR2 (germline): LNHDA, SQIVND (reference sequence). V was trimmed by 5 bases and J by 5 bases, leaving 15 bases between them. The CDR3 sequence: CASSVVGGVTEAFF. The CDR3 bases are TGTGCCAGTAGTGTGGTTGGGGGCGTTACTGAAGCTTTCTTT.

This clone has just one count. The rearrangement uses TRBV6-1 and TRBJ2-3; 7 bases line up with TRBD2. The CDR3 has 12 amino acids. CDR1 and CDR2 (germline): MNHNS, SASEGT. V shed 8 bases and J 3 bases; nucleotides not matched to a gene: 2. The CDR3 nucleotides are TGTGCCAGCCGAGCGGGAACAGATACGCAGTATTTT. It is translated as CASRAGTDTQYF.

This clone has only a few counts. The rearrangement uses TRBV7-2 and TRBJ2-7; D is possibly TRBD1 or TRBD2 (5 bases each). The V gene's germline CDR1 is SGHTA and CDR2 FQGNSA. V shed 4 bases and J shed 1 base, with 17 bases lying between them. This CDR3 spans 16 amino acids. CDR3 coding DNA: TGTGCCAGCAGCTCCGTTGGACTCGAGGGGTCCTACGAGCAGTACTTC. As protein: CASSSVGLEGSYEQYF.

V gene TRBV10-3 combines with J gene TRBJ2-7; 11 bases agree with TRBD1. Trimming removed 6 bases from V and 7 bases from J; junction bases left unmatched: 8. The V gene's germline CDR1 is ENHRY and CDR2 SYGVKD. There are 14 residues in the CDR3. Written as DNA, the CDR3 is TGTGCCATCAGGCCGGGACAGGGGGGAGGTGAGCAGTACTTC. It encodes CAIRPGQGGGEQYF.

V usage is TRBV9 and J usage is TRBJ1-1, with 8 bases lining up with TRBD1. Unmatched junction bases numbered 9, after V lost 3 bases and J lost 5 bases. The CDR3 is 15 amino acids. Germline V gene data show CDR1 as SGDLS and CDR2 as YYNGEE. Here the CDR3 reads CASSAGGSTGTEAFF. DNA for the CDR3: TGTGCCAGCAGCGCAGGGGGCAGCACGGGGACTGAAGCTTTCTTT.

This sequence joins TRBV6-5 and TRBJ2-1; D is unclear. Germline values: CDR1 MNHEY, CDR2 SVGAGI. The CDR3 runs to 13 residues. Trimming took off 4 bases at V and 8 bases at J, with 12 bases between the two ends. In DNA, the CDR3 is TGTGCCAGCAGTTTACAGTCACCGGATGAGCAGTTCTTC. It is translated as CASSLQSPDEQFF.

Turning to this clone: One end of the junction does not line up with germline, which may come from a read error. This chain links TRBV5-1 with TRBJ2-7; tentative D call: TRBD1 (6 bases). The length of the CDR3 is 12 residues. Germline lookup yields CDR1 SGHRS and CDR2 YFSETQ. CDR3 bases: TGTGCCAGCACCTTTCAGGGGCGCGGGCAGTACTTC. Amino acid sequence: CASTFQGRGQYF.

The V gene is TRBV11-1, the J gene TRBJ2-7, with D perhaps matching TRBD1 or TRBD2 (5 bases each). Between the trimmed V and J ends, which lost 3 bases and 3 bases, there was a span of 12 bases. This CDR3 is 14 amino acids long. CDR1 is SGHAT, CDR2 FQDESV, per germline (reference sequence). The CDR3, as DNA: TGTGCCAGCAGCTTCCAGGGAGCTTACTACGAGCAGTACTTC. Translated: CASSFQGAYYEQYF.

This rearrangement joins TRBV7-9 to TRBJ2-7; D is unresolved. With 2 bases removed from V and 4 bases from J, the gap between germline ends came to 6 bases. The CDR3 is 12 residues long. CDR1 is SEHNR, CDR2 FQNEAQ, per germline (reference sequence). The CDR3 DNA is TGTGCCAGCAGCTTAATCGGGTACGAGCAGTACTTC. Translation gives CASSLIGYEQYF.

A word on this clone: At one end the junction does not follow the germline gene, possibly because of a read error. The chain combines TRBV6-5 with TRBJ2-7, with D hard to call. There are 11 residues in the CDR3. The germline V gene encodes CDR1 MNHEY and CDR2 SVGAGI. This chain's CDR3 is CASSYSHEQYF. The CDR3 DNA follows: TGTGCCAGCAGTTACTCCCACGAGCAGTACTTC.

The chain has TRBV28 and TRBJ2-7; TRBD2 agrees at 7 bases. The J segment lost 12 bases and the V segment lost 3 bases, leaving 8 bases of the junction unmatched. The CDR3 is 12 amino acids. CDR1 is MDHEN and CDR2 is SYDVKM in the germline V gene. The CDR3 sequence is CASSLPGLLGYF. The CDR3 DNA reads TGTGCCAGCAGTTTGCCGGGACTACTTGGGTACTTC.

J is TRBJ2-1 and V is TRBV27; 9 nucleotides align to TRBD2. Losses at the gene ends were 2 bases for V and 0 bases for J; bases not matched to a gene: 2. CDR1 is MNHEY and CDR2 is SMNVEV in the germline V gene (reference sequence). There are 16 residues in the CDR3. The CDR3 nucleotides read TGTGCCAGCAGTTTAAGAGCGGGGGGCTCCTACAATGAGCAGTTCTTC. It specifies CASSLRAGGSYNEQFF.

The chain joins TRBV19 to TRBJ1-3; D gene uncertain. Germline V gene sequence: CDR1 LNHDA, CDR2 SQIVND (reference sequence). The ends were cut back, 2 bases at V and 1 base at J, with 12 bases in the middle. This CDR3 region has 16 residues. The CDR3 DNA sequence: TGTGCCAGTAGTATATCGGCAGTTCGGTCTGGAAACACCATATATTTT. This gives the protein CASSISAVRSGNTIYF.